A selection of T cell receptor beta chains follows, all from one sample in a study of CD8 T cells in ankylosing spondylitis. TCRdb analysed the 5' RACE reads with MiXCR anew, one entry per CDR3 protein. The data hold more than 400,000 distinct CDR3 sequences, with about 5% observed a single time. Sequenced material: blood, either unsorted or a sorted T cell fraction (not recorded which). The receptors were gathered from a male donor with ankylosing spondylitis. CDR3s include the opening cysteine and the closing phenylalanine or tryptophan.

V	J	CDR3
TRBV7-6	TRBJ2-3	CASSLEGEADTQYF
TRBV7-9	TRBJ2-7	CASSPLGGSYSYEQYF
TRBV5-1	TRBJ1-6	CASSFTTDSPLHF
TRBV29-1	TRBJ2-3	CSAPGLGTDTQYF
TRBV24-1	TRBJ2-5	CATSDPYQETQYF
TRBV10-3	TRBJ2-2	CAISGGTGRTGELFF
TRBV12-3/TRBV12-4	TRBJ1-5	CASSRGYDQPQHF
TRBV29-1	TRBJ2-3	CSVAGLVTDTQYF
TRBV5-1	TRBJ2-5	CASSLAPWRVWETQYF
TRBV7-2	TRBJ2-5	CASSLYWETQYF
TRBV28	TRBJ1-5	CAISLPGQGKHF
TRBV4-1	TRBJ2-7	CASSQLTGKRSYEQYF
TRBV5-1	TRBJ2-3	CASSYATDTQYF
TRBV20-1	TRBJ1-1	CSARDLVTEAFF
TRBV28	TRBJ2-2	CASSLTDRGIDTGELFF
TRBV7-2	TRBJ2-1	CASSFTSGGGEQFF
TRBV10-3	TRBJ2-1	CAISELNEQFF
TRBV20-1	TRBJ2-1	CSARLLGDQYNEQFF
TRBV5-1	TRBJ2-7	CASSPGAREVSYEQYF
TRBV20-1	TRBJ2-7	CSAATLAGVSYEQYF
TRBV3-1	TRBJ2-3	CASSPRQLADTQYF
TRBV20-1	TRBJ2-3	CSATGTALKQYF
TRBV20-1	TRBJ2-7	CSASGGLAGGEQYF
TRBV7-9	TRBJ2-7	CASSRTTGEQYF
TRBV7-7	TRBJ2-3	CASSLAGLSDTQYF
TRBV7-2	TRBJ2-2	CASSVTGGELFF
TRBV5-6	TRBJ2-2	CASSFEFTGELFF
TRBV27	TRBJ1-2	CASSLRQGAEGYTF
TRBV7-2	TRBJ2-1	CASSYSGMRDNEQFF
TRBV12-3/TRBV12-4	TRBJ1-1	CASRWGANTEAFF
TRBV15	TRBJ2-7	CATSRSRDSSYEQYF
TRBV6-2/TRBV6-3	TRBJ1-2	CASSYSATGRNGYTF
TRBV28	TRBJ1-3	CASTHHGNTIYF
TRBV10-2	TRBJ2-7	CASSRRASGRDYEQYF
TRBV7-9	TRBJ2-5	CASTLTGALLETQYF
TRBV27	TRBJ1-2	CASSLNLYGGYTF
TRBV5-5	TRBJ2-7	CASSLVRTSYEQYF
TRBV20-1	TRBJ2-1	CSASRLVNNEQFF